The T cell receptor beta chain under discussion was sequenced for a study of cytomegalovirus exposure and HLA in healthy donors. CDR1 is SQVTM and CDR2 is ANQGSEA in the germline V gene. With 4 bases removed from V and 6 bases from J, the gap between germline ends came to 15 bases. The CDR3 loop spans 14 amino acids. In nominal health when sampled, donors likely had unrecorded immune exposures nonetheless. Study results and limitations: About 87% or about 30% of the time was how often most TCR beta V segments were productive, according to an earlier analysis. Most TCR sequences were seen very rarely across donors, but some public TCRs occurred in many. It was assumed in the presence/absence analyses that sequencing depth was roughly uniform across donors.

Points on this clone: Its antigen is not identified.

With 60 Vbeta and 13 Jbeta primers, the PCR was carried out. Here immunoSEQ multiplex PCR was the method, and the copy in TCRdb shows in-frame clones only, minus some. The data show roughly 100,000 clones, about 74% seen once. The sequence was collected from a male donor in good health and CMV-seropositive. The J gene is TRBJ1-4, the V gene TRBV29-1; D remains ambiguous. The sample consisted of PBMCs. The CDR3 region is CSVGNSYLDEKLFF. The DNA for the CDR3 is TGCAGCGTTGGCAACAGTTATTTGGATGAAAAACTGTTTTTT.